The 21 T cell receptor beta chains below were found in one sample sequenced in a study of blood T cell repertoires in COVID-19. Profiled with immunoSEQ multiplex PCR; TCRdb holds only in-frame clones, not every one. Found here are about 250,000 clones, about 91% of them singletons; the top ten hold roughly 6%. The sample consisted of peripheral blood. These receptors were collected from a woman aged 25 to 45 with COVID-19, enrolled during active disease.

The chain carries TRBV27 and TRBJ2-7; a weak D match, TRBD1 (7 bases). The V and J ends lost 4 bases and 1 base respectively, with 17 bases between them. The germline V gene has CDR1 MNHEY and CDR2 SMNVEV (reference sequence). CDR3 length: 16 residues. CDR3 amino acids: CASSSRRGEVSYEQYF. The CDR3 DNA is TGTGCCAGCAGTTCCCGCAGGGGGGAGGTTTCCTACGAGCAGTACTTC.

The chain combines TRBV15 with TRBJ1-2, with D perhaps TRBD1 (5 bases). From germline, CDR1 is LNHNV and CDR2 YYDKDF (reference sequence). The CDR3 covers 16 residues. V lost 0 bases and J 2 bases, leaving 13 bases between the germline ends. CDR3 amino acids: CATSRDGTGYNYGYTF. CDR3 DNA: TGTGCCACCAGCAGAGATGGTACAGGTTACAACTATGGCTACACCTTC.

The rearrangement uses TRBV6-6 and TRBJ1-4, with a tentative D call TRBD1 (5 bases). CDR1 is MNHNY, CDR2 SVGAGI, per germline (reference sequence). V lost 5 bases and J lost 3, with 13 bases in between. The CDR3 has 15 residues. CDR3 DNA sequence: TGTGCCAGCAGTAGCGGGACCGAGGCTAATGAAAAACTGTTTTTT. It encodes CASSSGTEANEKLFF.

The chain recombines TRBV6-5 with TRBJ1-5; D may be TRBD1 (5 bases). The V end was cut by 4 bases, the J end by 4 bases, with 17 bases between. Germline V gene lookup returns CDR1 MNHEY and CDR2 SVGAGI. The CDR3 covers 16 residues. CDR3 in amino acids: CASSLFETAANQPQHF. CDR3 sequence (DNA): TGTGCCAGCAGTTTATTCGAGACAGCCGCTAATCAGCCCCAGCATTTT.

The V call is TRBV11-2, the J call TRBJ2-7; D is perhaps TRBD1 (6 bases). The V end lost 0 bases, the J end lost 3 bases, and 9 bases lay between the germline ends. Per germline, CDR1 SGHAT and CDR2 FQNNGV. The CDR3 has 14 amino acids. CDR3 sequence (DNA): TGTGCCAGCAGCTTAGATCCAGGGGACTACGAGCAGTACTTC. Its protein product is CASSLDPGDYEQYF. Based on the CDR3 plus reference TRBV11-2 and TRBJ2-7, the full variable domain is EAGVAQSPRYKIIEKRQSVAFWCNPISGHATLYWYQQILGQGPKLLIQFQNNGVVDDSQLPKDRFSAERLKGVDSTLKIQPAKLEDSAVYLCASSLDPGDYEQYFGPGTRLTVT.

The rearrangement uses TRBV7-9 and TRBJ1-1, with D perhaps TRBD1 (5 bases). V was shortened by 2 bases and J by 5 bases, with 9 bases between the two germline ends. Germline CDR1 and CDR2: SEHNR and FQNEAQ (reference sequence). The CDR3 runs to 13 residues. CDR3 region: CASSLREGTEAFF. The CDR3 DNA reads TGTGCCAGCAGCTTAAGGGAGGGGACTGAAGCTTTCTTT.

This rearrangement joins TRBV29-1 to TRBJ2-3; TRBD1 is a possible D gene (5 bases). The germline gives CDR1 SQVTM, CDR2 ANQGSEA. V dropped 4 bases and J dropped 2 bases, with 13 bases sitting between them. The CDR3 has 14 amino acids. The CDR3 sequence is CSVARELSTDTQYF. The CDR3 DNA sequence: TGCAGCGTTGCCAGGGAATTGTCCACAGATACGCAGTATTTT.

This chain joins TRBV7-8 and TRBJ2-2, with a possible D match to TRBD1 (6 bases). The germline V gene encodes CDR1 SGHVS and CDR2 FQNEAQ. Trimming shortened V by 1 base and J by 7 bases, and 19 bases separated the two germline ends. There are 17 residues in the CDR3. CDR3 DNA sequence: TGTGCCAGCAGCTTAGGCGGCACCCCAGGGGCCGGCGGGGAGCTGTTTTTT. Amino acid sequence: CASSLGGTPGAGGELFF.

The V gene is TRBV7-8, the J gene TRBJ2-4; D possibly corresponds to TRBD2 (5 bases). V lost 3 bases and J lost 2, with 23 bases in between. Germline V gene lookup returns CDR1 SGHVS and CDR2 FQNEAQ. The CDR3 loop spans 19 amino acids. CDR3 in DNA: TGTGCCAGCAGCTTTTGGCCCCCGGGATTAAGTGGGTCCAAAAACATTCAGTACTTC. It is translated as CASSFWPPGLSGSKNIQYF.

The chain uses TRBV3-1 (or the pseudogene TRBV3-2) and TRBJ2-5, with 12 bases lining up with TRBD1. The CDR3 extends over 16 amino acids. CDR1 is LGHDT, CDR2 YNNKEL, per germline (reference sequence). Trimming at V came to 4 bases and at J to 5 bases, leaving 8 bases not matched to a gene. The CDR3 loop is CASSPSRDRGLETQYF. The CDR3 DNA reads TGTGCCAGCAGCCCGTCCCGGGACAGGGGGCTTGAGACCCAGTACTTC.

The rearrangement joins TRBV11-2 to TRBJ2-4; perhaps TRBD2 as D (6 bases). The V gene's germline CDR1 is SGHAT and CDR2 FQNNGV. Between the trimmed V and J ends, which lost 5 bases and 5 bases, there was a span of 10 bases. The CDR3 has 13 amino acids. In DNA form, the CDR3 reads TGTGCCAGCAGCCGGGGGTCCCAAAACATTCAGTACTTC. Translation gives CASSRGSQNIQYF.

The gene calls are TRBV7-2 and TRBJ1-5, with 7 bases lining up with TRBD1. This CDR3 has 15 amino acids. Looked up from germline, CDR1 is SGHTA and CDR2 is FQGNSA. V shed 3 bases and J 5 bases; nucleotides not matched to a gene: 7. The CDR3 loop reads CASSFKTGDDQPQHF. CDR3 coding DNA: TGTGCCAGCAGCTTTAAAACAGGGGATGATCAGCCCCAGCATTTT. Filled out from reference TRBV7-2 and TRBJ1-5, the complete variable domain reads GAGVSQSPSNKVTEKGKDVELRCDPISGHTALYWYRQSLGQGLEFLIYFQGNSAPDKSGLPSDRFSAERTGGSVSTLTIQRTQQEDSAVYLCASSFKTGDDQPQHFGDGTRLSIL.

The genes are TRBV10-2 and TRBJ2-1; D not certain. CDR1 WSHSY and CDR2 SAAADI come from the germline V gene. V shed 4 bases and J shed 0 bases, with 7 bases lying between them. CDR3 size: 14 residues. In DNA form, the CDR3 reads TGCGCCAGCAGTGTAACGGGCTCCTACAATGAGCAGTTCTTC. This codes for CASSVTGSYNEQFF.

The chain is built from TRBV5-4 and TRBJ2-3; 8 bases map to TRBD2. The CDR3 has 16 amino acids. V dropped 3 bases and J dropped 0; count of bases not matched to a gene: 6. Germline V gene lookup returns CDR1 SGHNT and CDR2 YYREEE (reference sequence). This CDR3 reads CASSSQGGGSTDTQYF. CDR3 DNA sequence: TGTGCCAGCAGCTCCCAGGGCGGGGGGAGCACAGATACGCAGTATTTT.

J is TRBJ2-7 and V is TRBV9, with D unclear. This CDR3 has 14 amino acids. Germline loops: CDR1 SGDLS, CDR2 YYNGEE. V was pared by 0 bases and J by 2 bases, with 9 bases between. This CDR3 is CASSVGAVPYEQYF. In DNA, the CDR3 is TGTGCCAGCAGCGTAGGGGCAGTACCCTACGAGCAGTACTTC.

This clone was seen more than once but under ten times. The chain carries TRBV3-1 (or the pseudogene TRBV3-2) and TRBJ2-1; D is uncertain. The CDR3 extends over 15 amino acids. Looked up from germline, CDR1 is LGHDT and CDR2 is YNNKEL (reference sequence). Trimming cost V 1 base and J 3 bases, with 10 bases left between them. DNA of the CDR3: TGTGCCAGCAGCCAAGCAGGAAGAGTCTACAATGAGCAGTTCTTC. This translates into CASSQAGRVYNEQFF.

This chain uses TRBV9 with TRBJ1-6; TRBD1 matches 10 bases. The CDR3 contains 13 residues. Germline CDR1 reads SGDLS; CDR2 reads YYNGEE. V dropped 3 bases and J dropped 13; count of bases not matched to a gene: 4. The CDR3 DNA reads TGTGCCAGCAGCGAGGGGACAGGGGCGCCCCTCCACTTT. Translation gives CASSEGTGAPLHF.

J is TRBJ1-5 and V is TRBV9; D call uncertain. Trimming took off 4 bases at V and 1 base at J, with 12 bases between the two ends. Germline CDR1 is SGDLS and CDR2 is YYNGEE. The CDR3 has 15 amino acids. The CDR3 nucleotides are TGTGCCAGCAGCCCCGACGGGTTCAGCAATCAGCCCCAGCATTTT. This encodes CASSPDGFSNQPQHF.

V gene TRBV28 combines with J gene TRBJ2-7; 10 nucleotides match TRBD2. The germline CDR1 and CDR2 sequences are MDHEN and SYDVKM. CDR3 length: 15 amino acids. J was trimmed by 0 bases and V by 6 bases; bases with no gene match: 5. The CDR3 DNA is TGTGCCAGCAGACGAAGCGGGGGGGCCTCCTACGAGCAGTACTTC. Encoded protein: CASRRSGGASYEQYF.

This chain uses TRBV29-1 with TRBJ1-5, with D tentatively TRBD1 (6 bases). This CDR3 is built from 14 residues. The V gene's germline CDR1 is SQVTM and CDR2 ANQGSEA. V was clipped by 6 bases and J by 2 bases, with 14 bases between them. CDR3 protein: CSVSQGSGNQPQHF. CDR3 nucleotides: TGCAGCGTATCACAGGGAAGCGGCAATCAGCCCCAGCATTTT.

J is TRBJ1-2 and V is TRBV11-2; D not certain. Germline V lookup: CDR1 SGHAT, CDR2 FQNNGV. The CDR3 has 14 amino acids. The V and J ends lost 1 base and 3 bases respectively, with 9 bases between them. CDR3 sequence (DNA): TGTGCCAGCAGCTTAGGGCCGATTGACTATGGCTACACCTTC. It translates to CASSLGPIDYGYTF.